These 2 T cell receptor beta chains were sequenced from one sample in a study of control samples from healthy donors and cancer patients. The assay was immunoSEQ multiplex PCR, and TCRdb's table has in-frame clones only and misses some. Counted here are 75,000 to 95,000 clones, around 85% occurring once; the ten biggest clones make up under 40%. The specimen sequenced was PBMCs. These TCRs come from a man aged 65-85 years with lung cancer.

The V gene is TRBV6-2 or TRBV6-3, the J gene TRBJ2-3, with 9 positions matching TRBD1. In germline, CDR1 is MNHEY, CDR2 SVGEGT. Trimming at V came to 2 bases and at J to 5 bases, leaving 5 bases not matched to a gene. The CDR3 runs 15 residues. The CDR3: CASSYRDRVIDTQYF. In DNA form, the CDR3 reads TGTGCCAGCAGTTACCGGGACAGGGTGATAGATACGCAGTATTTT.

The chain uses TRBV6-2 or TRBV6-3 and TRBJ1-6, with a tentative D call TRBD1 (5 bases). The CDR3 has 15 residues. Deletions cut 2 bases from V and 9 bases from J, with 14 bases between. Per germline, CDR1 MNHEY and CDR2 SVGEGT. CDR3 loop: CASSYVAGTGSPLHF. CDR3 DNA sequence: TGTGCCAGCAGTTACGTGGCAGGGACGGGTTCACCCCTCCACTTT.